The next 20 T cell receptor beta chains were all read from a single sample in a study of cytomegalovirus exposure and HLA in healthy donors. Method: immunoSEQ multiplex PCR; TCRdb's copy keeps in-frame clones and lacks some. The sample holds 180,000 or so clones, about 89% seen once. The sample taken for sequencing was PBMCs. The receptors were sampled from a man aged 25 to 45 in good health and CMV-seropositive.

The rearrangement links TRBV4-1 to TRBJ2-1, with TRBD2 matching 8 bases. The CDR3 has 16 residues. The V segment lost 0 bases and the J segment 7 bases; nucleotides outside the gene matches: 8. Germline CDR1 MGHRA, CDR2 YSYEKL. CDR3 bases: TGCGCCAGCAGCCAAGATCGGGCTAGCGGGTTGAATGAGCAGTTCTTC. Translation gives CASSQDRASGLNEQFF.

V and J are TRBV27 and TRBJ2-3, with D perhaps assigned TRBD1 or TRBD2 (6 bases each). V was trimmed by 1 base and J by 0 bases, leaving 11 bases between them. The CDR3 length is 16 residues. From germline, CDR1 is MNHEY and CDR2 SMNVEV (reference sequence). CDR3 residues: CASSLFGGPSTDTQYF. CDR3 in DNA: TGTGCCAGCAGTTTATTCGGGGGCCCTAGCACAGATACGCAGTATTTT.

CDR3 loop: CAWSVPRGLLYEQYF. The CDR3 nucleotides read TGTGCCTGGAGTGTACCAAGAGGTCTTTTGTACGAGCAGTACTTC. The rearrangement links TRBV30 to TRBJ2-7, with D hard to call. The CDR3 covers 15 residues. V was cut by 0 bases and J by 4 bases, with 16 bases left in between. Germline lookup yields CDR1 GTSNPN and CDR2 SVGIG (reference sequence).

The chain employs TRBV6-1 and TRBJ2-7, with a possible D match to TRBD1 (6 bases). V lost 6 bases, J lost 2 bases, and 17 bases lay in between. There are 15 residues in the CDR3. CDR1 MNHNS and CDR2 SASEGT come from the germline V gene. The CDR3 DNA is TGTGCCAGCAGAACCCGGGACACCCACACCTACGAGCAGTACTTC. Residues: CASRTRDTHTYEQYF.

The CDR3 bases are TGTGCCAGCAGTTACTCGGCAGTAGTAGGCTACACCTTC. Its protein is CASSYSAVVGYTF. The chain links TRBV6-5 to TRBJ1-2; D is ambiguous. The CDR3 runs to 13 residues. Germline V gene data show CDR1 as MNHEY and CDR2 as SVGAGI. V was clipped by 0 bases and J by 8 bases, with 10 bases between them.

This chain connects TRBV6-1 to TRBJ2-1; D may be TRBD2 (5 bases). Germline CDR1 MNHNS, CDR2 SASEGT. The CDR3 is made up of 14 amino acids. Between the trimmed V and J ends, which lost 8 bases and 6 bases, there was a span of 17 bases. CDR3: CASEPGPEGNEQFF. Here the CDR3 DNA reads TGTGCCAGCGAGCCAGGCCCCGAGGGCAATGAGCAGTTCTTC.

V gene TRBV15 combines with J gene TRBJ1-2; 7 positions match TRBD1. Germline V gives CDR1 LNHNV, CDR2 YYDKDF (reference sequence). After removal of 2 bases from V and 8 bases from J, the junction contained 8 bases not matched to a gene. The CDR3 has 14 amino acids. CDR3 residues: CATSRPPTGSGYTF. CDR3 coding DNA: TGTGCCACCAGCAGACCACCGACAGGGAGCGGCTACACCTTC.

CDR3 in DNA: TGTGCCAGCAGTCTACAGGGACCCTCTGGAAACACCATATATTTT. Its protein is CASSLQGPSGNTIYF. This rearrangement joins TRBV6-1 to TRBJ1-3; tentative D call: TRBD1 (6 bases). The CDR3 extends over 15 amino acids. CDR1 is MNHNS and CDR2 is SASEGT in the germline V gene. Trimming cost V 5 bases and J 0 bases, with 11 bases left between them.

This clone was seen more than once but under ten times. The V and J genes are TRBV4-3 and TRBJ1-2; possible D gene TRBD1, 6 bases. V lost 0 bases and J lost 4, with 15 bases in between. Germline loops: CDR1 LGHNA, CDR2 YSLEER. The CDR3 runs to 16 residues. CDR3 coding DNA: TGCGCCAGCAGCCAAGACCGGGGGGGCAAGTCCTATGGCTACACCTTC. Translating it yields CASSQDRGGKSYGYTF.

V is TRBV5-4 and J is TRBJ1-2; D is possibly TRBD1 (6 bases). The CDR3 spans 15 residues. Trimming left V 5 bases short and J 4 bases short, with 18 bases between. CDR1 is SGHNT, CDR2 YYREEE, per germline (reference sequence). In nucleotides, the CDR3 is TGTGCCAGCAGTGACGCGGGTACAGGGAGCTATGGCTACACCTTC. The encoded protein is CASSDAGTGSYGYTF.

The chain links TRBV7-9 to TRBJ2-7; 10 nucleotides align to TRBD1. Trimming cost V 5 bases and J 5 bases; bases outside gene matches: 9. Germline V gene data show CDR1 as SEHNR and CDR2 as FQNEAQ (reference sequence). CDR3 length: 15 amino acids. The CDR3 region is CASSVVTGGANEQYF. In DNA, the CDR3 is TGTGCCAGCAGCGTAGTGACAGGGGGCGCGAACGAGCAGTACTTC.

This chain's CDR3 is CASSDPTSIQYF. The CDR3 bases are TGTGCCAGCAGCGACCCGACTAGCATTCAGTACTTC. This sequence joins TRBV9 and TRBJ2-4; D is possibly TRBD2 (6 bases). This CDR3 has 12 amino acids. The germline V and J ends were trimmed by 3 bases and 9 bases, with 10 bases remaining between them. CDR1 and CDR2 (germline): SGDLS, YYNGEE.

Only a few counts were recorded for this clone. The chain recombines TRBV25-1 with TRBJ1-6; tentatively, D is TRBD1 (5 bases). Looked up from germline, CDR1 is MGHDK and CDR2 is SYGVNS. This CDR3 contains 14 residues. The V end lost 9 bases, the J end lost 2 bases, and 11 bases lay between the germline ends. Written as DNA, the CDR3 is TGTGCCAGTCAAGGGGAAACCTATAATTCACCCCTCCACTTT. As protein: CASQGETYNSPLHF.

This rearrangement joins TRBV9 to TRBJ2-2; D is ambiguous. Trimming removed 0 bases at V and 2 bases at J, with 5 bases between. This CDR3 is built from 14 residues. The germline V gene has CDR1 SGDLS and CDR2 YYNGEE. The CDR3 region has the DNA TGTGCCAGCAGCGTAGCGGTCAACACCGGGGAGCTGTTTTTT. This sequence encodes CASSVAVNTGELFF.

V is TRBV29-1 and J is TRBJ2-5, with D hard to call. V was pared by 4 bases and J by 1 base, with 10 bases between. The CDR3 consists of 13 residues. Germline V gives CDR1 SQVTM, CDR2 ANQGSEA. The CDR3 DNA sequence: TGCAGCGTTGCTGGTGGTTCCCAAGAGACCCAGTACTTC. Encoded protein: CSVAGGSQETQYF.

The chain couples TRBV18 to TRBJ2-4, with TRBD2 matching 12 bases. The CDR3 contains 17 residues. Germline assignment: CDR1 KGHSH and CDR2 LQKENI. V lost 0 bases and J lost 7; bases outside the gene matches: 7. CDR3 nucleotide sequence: TGTGCCAGCTCACCACCCGGCCTAGCGGGAGGGTATAACATTCAGTACTTC. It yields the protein CASSPPGLAGGYNIQYF.

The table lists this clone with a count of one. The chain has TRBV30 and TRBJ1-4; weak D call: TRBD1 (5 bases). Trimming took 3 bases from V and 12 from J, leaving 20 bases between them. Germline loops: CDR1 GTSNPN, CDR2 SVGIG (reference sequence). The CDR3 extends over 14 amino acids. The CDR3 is CAWRAPQGRSELFF. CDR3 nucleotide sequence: TGTGCCTGGAGGGCCCCGCAGGGTAGGTCGGAACTGTTTTTT.

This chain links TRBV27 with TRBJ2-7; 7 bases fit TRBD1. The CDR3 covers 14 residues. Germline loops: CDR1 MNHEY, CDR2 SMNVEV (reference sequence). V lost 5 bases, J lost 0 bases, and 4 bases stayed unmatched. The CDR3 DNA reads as TGTGCCAGCAGTACACAGGGGAGCTCCTACGAGCAGTACTTC. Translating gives CASSTQGSSYEQYF.

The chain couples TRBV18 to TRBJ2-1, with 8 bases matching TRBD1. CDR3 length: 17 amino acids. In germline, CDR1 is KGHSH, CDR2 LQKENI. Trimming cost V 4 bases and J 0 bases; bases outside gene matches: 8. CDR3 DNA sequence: TGTGCCAGCTCACACGCCGGGACAGGAAGCTCCTACAATGAGCAGTTCTTC. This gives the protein CASSHAGTGSSYNEQFF.

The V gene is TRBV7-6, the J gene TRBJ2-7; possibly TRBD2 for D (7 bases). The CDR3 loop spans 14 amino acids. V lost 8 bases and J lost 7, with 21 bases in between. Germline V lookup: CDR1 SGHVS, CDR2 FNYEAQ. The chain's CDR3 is CASGFIGGAREQYF. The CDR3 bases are TGTGCCAGCGGTTTCATTGGGGGGGCTCGAGAGCAGTACTTC.